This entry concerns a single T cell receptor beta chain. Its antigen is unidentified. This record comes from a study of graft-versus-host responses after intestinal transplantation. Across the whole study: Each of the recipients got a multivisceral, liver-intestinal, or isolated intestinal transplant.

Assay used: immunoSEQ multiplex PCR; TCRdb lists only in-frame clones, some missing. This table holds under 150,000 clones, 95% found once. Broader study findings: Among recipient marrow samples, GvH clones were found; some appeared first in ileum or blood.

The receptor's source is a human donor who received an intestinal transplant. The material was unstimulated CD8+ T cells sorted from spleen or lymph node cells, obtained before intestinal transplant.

The DNA for the CDR3 is TGTGCCAGCAGTGAATCTGGATTCGTCCACTTT. This encodes CASSESGFVHF. J is TRBJ1-6 and V is TRBV2; D is undetermined. The V gene lost 2 bases and the J gene lost 17 bases, with 10 bases spanning the gap. Germline V gene data show CDR1 as SNHLY and CDR2 as FYNNEI. The CDR3 totals 11 residues.